Below, 14 T cell receptor beta chains from the same sample are listed, as sequenced in a study of T cell responses to AZD1222 COVID-19 vaccine. Here immunoSEQ multiplex PCR was the method, and the copy in TCRdb shows in-frame clones only, minus some. The sample holds around 180,000 clones, roughly 92% seen once. Sequences were derived from peripheral blood, sampled 28 days after the second AZD1222 dose. These receptors were taken from an adult who received the AZD1222 COVID-19 vaccine.

This rearrangement joins TRBV25-1 to TRBJ1-1; D ambiguous. The V end lost 0 bases, the J end lost 1 base, and 9 bases lay between the germline ends. CDR1 MGHDK and CDR2 SYGVNS come from the germline V gene. The CDR3 extends over 15 amino acids. For the CDR3, the DNA is TGTGCCAGCAGTGAATATTTAGGCAGGAACACTGAAGCTTTCTTT. Translation gives CASSEYLGRNTEAFF.

The V call is TRBV3-1 (or the pseudogene TRBV3-2), the J call TRBJ2-1, with 10 bases aligning to TRBD2. CDR1 and CDR2 (germline): LGHDT, YNNKEL (reference sequence). The CDR3 length is 17 residues. V shed 4 bases and J 0 bases; nucleotides not matched to a gene: 6. The CDR3 nucleotides are TGTGCCAGCAGCCGATGGACTAGCGGTAGCTCCTACAATGAGCAGTTCTTC. Translating it yields CASSRWTSGSSYNEQFF.

This chain connects TRBV11-3 to TRBJ1-4; 7 bases are shared with TRBD1. The CDR3 loop spans 12 amino acids. Germline assignment: CDR1 SGHNT and CDR2 YENEEA. The V gene end was trimmed by 5 bases and the J gene end by 11 bases; junction bases not matched to a gene: 5. CDR3 loop: CASSATGRKLFF. CDR3 in DNA: TGTGCCAGCAGCGCGACAGGGAGGAAACTGTTTTTT.

This clone is judged medium-sized. The chain uses TRBV5-4 and TRBJ2-7; 8 bases line up with TRBD1. V gave up 4 bases and J gave up 5 bases; unmatched junction bases: 8. Germline CDR1 SGHNT, CDR2 YYREEE (reference sequence). This CDR3 region has 14 residues. The chain's CDR3 is CASSVGRGLNEQYF. CDR3 sequence (DNA): TGTGCCAGCAGCGTCGGCAGGGGGCTAAACGAGCAGTACTTC.

V gene TRBV2 combines with J gene TRBJ2-1, with TRBD2 matching over 7 bases. V shed 5 bases and J 5 bases; nucleotides not matched to a gene: 6. The CDR3 covers 14 residues. Germline assignment: CDR1 SNHLY and CDR2 FYNNEI. CDR3 sequence reads: CASSTSVINNEQFF. As DNA, the CDR3 is TGTGCCAGCAGTACTAGCGTGATTAACAATGAGCAGTTCTTC.

The J gene is TRBJ1-1, the V gene TRBV6-6; no definite D call. CDR1 is MNHNY, CDR2 SVGAGI, per germline (reference sequence). The ends were cut back, 2 bases at V and 0 bases at J, with 4 bases in the middle. This CDR3 is built from 13 residues. The CDR3 coding sequence is TGTGCCAGCAGTTACGAGTTGAACACTGAAGCTTTCTTT. Translating it yields CASSYELNTEAFF.

This chain uses TRBV27 with TRBJ1-2; maybe TRBD1 (5 bases). Germline CDR1 MNHEY, CDR2 SMNVEV (reference sequence). The CDR3 length is 11 residues. V was shortened by 8 bases and J by 4 bases, with 8 bases between the two germline ends. CDR3 sequence reads: CASGASYGYTF. The CDR3 coding sequence is TGTGCCAGCGGGGCCAGCTATGGCTACACCTTC.

The DNA of the CDR3 is TGTGCCAGCAGTCGAACAGGGGTTAGTGTTCAGCCCCAGCATTTT. Its translation is CASSRTGVSVQPQHF. The chain uses TRBV2 and TRBJ1-5, with 7 bases matching TRBD1. The junction had 10 bases not matched to a gene; V was cut back by 5 bases and J by 6 bases. Germline V CDR1 and CDR2: SNHLY, FYNNEI. The CDR3 contains 15 residues.

This clone was observed a single time. This rearrangement joins TRBV3-1 (or the pseudogene TRBV3-2) to TRBJ2-7; D is ambiguous. The length of the CDR3 is 12 residues. CDR1 and CDR2 from the germline V gene are LGHDT and YNNKEL (reference sequence). The V gene lost 1 base and the J gene lost 5 bases, with 6 bases spanning the gap. This chain's CDR3 is CASSQVDHEQYF. CDR3 DNA sequence: TGTGCCAGCAGCCAAGTCGACCACGAGCAGTACTTC.

This chain links TRBV6-2 or TRBV6-3 with TRBJ1-2, with D unresolved. In germline, CDR1 is MNHEY, CDR2 SVGEGT. CDR3 length: 13 amino acids. Deletions cut 4 bases from V and 7 bases from J, with 13 bases between. The CDR3 spells CASSFGERFGYTF. The CDR3 DNA sequence: TGTGCCAGCAGTTTTGGGGAAAGATTTGGCTACACCTTC.

The V call is TRBV2, the J call TRBJ2-1, with a tentative D call TRBD1 (5 bases). Germline V CDR1 and CDR2: SNHLY, FYNNEI. V was trimmed by 6 bases and J by 7 bases, leaving 16 bases between them. The CDR3 loop spans 14 amino acids. DNA for the CDR3: TGTGCCAGCAGCGGGTCCAACCCAGGGAATGAGCAGTTCTTC. Encoded protein: CASSGSNPGNEQFF. The entire variable domain, with the rest obtained from reference TRBV2 and TRBJ2-1, is as follows: EPEVTQTPSHQVTQMGQEVILRCVPISNHLYFYWYRQILGQKVEFLVSFYNNEISEKSEIFDDQFSVERPDGSNFTLKIRSTKLEDSAMYFCASSGSNPGNEQFFGPGTRLTVL.

The chain is built from TRBV19 and TRBJ1-5, with a tentative D call TRBD1 (5 bases). Trimming took off 3 bases at V and 0 bases at J, with 15 bases between the two ends. CDR1 is LNHDA, CDR2 SQIVND, per germline (reference sequence). The CDR3 covers 17 residues. As DNA, the CDR3 is TGTGCCAGTAGTATGGTCCGGGACCTTTATAGCAATCAGCCCCAGCATTTT. It yields the protein CASSMVRDLYSNQPQHF.

This chain uses TRBV6-5 with TRBJ2-2, with D unresolved. The CDR3 runs 15 residues. Germline V gene data show CDR1 as MNHEY and CDR2 as SVGAGI. The V end was cut by 0 bases, the J end by 2 bases, with 7 bases between. The CDR3 DNA sequence: TGTGCCAGCAGTTACTCGACGGGCAACACCGGGGAGCTGTTTTTT. This gives the protein CASSYSTGNTGELFF.

The rearrangement links TRBV12-3 or TRBV12-4 to TRBJ1-5; D gene uncertain. This CDR3 comprises 12 residues. Trimming cost V 4 bases and J 4 bases, with 5 bases left between them. In DNA form, the CDR3 reads TGTGCCAGCAGTTCCCGGAATCAGCCCCAGCATTTT. This gives the protein CASSSRNQPQHF.